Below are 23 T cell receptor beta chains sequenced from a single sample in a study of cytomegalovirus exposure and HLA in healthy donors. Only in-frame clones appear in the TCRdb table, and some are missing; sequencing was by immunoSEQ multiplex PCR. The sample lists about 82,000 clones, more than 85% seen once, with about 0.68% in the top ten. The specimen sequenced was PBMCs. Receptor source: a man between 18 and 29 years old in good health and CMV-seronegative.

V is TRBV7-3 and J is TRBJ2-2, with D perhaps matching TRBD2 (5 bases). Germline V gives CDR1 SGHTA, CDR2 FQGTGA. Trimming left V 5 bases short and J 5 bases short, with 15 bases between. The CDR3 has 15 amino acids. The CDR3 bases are TGTGCCAGCAGCACCCGGGAAGGATCGACCGGGGAGCTGTTTTTT. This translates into CASSTREGSTGELFF.

The CDR3 protein is CASSPNRGDNYGYTF. CDR3 DNA sequence: TGTGCCAGCAGCCCGAACAGGGGAGACAACTATGGCTACACCTTC. The chain carries TRBV6-1 and TRBJ1-2; 7 bases map to TRBD1. The CDR3 extends over 15 amino acids. Per germline, CDR1 MNHNS and CDR2 SASEGT. V lost 6 bases, J lost 2 bases, and 9 bases stayed unmatched.

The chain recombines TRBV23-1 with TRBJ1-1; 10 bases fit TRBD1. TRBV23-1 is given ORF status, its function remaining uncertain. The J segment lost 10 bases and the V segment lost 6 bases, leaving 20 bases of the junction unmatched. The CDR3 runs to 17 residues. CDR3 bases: TGCGCCAGCAGGGGCCCGCCGGACAGGGGGGATCGGTGGGGAGCTTTCTTT. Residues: CASRGPPDRGDRWGAFF.

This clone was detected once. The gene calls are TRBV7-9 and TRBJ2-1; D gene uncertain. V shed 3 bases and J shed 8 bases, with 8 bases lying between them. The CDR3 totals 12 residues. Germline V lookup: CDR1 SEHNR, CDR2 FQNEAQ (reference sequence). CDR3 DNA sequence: TGTGCCAGCAGCTTTATAGCCCATGAGCAGTTCTTC. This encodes CASSFIAHEQFF.

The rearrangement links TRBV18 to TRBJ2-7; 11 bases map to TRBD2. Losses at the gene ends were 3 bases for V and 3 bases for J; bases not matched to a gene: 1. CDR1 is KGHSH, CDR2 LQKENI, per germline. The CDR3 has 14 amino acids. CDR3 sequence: CASSPGLADYEQYF. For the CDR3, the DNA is TGTGCCAGCTCACCGGGACTAGCGGACTACGAGCAGTACTTC. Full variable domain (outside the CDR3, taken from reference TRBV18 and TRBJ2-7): NAGVMQNPRHLVRRRGQEARLRCSPMKGHSHVYWYRQLPEEGLKFMVYLQKENIIDESGMPKERFSAEFPKEGPSILRIQQVVRGDSAAYFCASSPGLADYEQYFGPGTRLTVT.

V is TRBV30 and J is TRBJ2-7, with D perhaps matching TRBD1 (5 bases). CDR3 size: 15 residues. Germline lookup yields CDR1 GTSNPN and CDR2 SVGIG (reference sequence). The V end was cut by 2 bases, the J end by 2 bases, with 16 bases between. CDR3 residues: CAWSSRQTLAYEQYF. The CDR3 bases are TGTGCCTGGAGTTCCAGACAGACATTAGCCTACGAGCAGTACTTC.

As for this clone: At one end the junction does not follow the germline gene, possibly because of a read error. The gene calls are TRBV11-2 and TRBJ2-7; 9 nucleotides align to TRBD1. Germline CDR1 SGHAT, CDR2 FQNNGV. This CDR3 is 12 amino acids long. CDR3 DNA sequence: TGCTCCACCGGGACAGGGTCCTACGAGCAGTACTTC. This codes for CSTGTGSYEQYF.

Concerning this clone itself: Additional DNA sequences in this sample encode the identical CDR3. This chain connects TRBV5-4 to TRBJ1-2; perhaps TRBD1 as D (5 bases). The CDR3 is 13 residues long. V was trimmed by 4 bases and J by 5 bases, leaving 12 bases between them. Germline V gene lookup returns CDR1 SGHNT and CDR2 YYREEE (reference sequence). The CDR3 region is CASSHDRGYGYTF. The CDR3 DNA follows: TGTGCCAGCAGCCACGATCGGGGGTATGGCTACACCTTC. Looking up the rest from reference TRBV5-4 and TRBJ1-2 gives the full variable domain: ETGVTQSPTHLIKTRGQQVTLRCSSQSGHNTVSWYQQALGQGPQFIFQYYREEENGRGNFPPRFSGLQFPNYSSELNVNALELDDSALYLCASSHDRGYGYTFGSGTRLTVV.

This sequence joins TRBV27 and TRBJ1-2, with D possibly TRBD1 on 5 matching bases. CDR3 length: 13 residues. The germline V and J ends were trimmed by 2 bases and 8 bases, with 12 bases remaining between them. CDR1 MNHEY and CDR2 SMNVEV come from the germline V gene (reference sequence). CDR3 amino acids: CASSLKGVEGYTF. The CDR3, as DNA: TGTGCCAGCAGTTTAAAAGGGGTCGAGGGCTACACCTTC.

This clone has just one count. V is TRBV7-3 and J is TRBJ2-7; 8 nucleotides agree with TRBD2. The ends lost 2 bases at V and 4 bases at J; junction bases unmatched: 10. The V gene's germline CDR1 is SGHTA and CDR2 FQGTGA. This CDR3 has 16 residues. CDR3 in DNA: TGTGCCAGCAGCTTAGGAGGTGGGGCTAGCGGGTACGAGCAGTACTTC. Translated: CASSLGGGASGYEQYF.

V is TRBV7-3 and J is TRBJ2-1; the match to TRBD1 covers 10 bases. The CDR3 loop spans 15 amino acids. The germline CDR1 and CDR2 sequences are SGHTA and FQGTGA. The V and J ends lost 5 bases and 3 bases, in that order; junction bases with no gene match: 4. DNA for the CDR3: TGTGCCAGCAGCCCGACAGGGGGCAACTACAATGAGCAGTTCTTC. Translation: CASSPTGGNYNEQFF.

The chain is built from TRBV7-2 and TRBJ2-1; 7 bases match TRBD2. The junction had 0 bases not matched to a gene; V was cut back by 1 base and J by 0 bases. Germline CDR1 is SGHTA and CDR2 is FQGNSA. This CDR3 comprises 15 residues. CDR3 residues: CASSLGLASYNEQFF. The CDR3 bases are TGTGCCAGCAGCTTAGGACTAGCCTCCTACAATGAGCAGTTCTTC.

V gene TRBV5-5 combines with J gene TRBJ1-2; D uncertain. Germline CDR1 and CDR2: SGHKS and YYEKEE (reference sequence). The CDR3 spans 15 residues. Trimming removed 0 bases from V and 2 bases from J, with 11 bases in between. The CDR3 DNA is TGTGCCAGCAGCTTGGCCGGGTCAGTCAACTATGGCTACACCTTC. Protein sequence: CASSLAGSVNYGYTF.

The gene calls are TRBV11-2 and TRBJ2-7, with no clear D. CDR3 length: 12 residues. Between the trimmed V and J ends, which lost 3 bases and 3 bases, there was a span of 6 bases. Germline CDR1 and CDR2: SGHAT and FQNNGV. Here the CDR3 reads CASSFSFYEQYF. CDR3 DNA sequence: TGTGCCAGCAGCTTCTCCTTCTACGAGCAGTACTTC.

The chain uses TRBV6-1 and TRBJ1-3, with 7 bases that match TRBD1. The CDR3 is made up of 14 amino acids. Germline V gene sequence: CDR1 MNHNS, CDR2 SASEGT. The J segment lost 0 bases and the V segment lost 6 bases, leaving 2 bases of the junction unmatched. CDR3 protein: CASRTGYSGNTIYF. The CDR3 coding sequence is TGTGCCAGCAGGACAGGGTACTCTGGAAACACCATATATTTT.

The chain's CDR3 is CASSRSPSAGSYNEQFF. CDR3 DNA: TGTGCCAGCAGCCGATCTCCCTCGGCGGGTAGCTACAATGAGCAGTTCTTC. The chain joins TRBV14 to TRBJ2-1; D possibly corresponds to TRBD2 (5 bases). The length of the CDR3 is 17 residues. Trimming cost V 4 bases and J 3 bases, with 19 bases left between them. Germline assignment: CDR1 SGHDN and CDR2 FVKESK.

CDR3 residues: CASSPLGTGDDDYGYTF. The CDR3 region has the DNA TGTGCCAGCAGCCCCCTGGGGACAGGGGATGATGACTATGGCTACACCTTC. The genes are TRBV14 and TRBJ1-2; 10 bases align to TRBD1. Per germline, CDR1 SGHDN and CDR2 FVKESK. V dropped 4 bases and J dropped 3; count of bases not matched to a gene: 11. The CDR3 totals 17 residues.

Here the CDR3 DNA reads TGTGCCAGCAGTCCTGGGACAGGGACCCTTGGGGAGGCCGGGGAGCTGTTTTTT. Amino acid sequence: CASSPGTGTLGEAGELFF. This chain joins TRBV27 and TRBJ2-2, with 9 bases identical to TRBD1. The CDR3 loop spans 18 amino acids. The V gene end was trimmed by 5 bases and the J gene end by 6 bases; junction bases not matched to a gene: 16. Per the germline V gene, CDR1 is MNHEY and CDR2 is SMNVEV (reference sequence).

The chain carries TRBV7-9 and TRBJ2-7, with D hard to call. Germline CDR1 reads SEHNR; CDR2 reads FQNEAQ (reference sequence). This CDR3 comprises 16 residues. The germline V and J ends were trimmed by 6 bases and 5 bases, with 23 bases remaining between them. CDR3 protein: CASSSLQLSQPHEQYF. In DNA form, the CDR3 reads TGTGCCAGCAGTTCGTTACAGCTGTCCCAACCCCACGAGCAGTACTTC.

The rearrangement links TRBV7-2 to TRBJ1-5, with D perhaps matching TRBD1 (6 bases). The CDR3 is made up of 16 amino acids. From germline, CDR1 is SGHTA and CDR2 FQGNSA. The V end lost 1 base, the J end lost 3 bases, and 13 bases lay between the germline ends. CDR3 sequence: CASSLVLGGPNQPQHF. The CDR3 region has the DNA TGTGCCAGCAGCTTAGTCTTGGGGGGGCCCAATCAGCCCCAGCATTTT.

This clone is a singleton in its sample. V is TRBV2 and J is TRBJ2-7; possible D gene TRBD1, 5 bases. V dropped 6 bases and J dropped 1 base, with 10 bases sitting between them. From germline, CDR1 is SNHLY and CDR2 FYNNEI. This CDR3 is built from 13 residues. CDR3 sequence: CASRTDTSYEQYF. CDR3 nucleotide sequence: TGTGCCAGCAGGACAGACACATCCTACGAGCAGTACTTC. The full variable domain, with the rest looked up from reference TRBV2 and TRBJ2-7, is EPEVTQTPSHQVTQMGQEVILRCVPISNHLYFYWYRQILGQKVEFLVSFYNNEISEKSEIFDDQFSVERPDGSNFTLKIRSTKLEDSAMYFCASRTDTSYEQYFGPGTRLTVT.

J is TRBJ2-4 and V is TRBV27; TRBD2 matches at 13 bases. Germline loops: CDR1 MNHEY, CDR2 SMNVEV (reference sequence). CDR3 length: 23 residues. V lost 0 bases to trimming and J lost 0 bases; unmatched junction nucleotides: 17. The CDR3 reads CASSLSENDRLAGGGVAKNIQYF. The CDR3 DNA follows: TGTGCCAGCAGTTTATCGGAGAATGATAGACTAGCGGGGGGAGGGGTAGCCAAAAACATTCAGTACTTC.

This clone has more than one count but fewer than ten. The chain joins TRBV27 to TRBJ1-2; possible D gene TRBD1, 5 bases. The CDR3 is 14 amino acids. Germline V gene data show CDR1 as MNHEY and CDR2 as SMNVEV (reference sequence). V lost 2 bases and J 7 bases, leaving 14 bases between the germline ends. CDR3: CASSLKRGGSGYTF. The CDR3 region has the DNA TGTGCCAGCAGTTTAAAGAGGGGCGGGAGTGGCTACACCTTC.